The 17 T cell receptor beta chains given below trace back to one sample, sequenced in a study of blood T cell repertoires in COVID-19. Sequencing was performed with immunoSEQ multiplex PCR; in TCRdb, only in-frame clones are kept and a portion is missing. This table holds about 170,000 clones, around four fifths found once. Sequencing was performed on peripheral blood. The receptor set was obtained from a woman of 80 years or more with acute or convalescent COVID-19.

This sequence joins TRBV28 and TRBJ2-5; maybe TRBD1 (5 bases). Trimming took 3 bases from V and 1 from J, leaving 18 bases between them. The CDR3 sequence is 17 residues long. The germline V gene encodes CDR1 MDHEN and CDR2 SYDVKM. DNA for the CDR3: TGTGCCAGCAGTTTTTCGGCAGGGAATCCTGTCCAAGAGACCCAGTACTTC. It specifies CASSFSAGNPVQETQYF. Based on the CDR3 plus reference TRBV28 and TRBJ2-5, the full variable domain is DVKVTQSSRYLVKRTGEKVFLECVQDMDHENMFWYRQDPGLGLRLIYFSYDVKMKEKGDIPEGYSVSREKKERFSLILESASTNQTSMYLCASSFSAGNPVQETQYFGPGTRLLVL.

The rearrangement uses TRBV5-6 and TRBJ2-1, with D possibly TRBD1 on 5 matching bases. V lost 3 bases to trimming and J lost 6 bases, with 10 bases between them. The germline gives CDR1 SGHDT, CDR2 YYEEEE. The CDR3 totals 13 residues. CDR3 in amino acids: CASSSDRGNEQFF. The CDR3 bases are TGTGCCAGCAGCTCAGATAGGGGCAATGAGCAGTTCTTC.

The rearrangement joins TRBV10-3 to TRBJ1-2; 7 bases match TRBD1. The CDR3 runs to 14 residues. V lost 7 bases, J lost 8 bases, and 13 bases stayed unmatched. CDR1 is ENHRY and CDR2 is SYGVKD in the germline V gene. The CDR3 coding sequence is TGTGCCATCACCCAAGGGGGCGCCACGGGAGGCTACACCTTC. It is translated as CAITQGGATGGYTF.

J is TRBJ1-3 and V is TRBV4-1; tentative D call: TRBD1 (5 bases). There are 15 residues in the CDR3. The germline gives CDR1 MGHRA, CDR2 YSYEKL. The V gene lost 0 bases and the J gene lost 1 base, with 7 bases spanning the gap. CDR3 bases: TGCGCCAGCAGCCAAGATCAGGGATCTGGAAACACCATATATTTT. Protein sequence: CASSQDQGSGNTIYF.

This clone came up once. This chain connects TRBV9 to TRBJ2-1; 12 bases map to TRBD2. Germline values: CDR1 SGDLS, CDR2 YYNGEE. The CDR3 sequence is 19 residues long. V shed 0 bases, J shed 5 bases, and the junction held 12 bases outside the gene matches. The CDR3: CASSVVPHLAGGIDNEQFF. The CDR3 DNA is TGTGCCAGCAGCGTAGTACCCCACCTAGCGGGAGGGATCGACAATGAGCAGTTCTTC.

V usage is TRBV4-3 and J usage is TRBJ2-3; TRBD2 agrees at 12 bases. Trimming removed 2 bases from V and 10 bases from J; junction bases left unmatched: 7. CDR1 is LGHNA and CDR2 is YSLEER in the germline V gene. The CDR3 contains 15 residues. DNA for the CDR3: TGCGCCAGCAGCCAAACTAGCGGGAGGCCGGTGGCGCAGTATTTT. Translating gives CASSQTSGRPVAQYF.

The rearrangement uses TRBV7-2 and TRBJ2-3; no definite D call. Germline CDR1 reads SGHTA; CDR2 reads FQGNSA. Trimming took 5 bases from V and 0 from J, leaving 9 bases between them. The CDR3 has 14 amino acids. In DNA form, the CDR3 reads TGTGCCAGCAGCCCCAGCGCTAGCACAGATACGCAGTATTTT. This codes for CASSPSASTDTQYF.

The chain recombines TRBV9 with TRBJ1-3; D is possibly TRBD1 (5 bases). There are 17 residues in the CDR3. The ends were cut back, 2 bases at V and 0 bases at J, with 15 bases in the middle. CDR1 and CDR2 (germline): SGDLS, YYNGEE. The CDR3 nucleotides read TGTGCCAGCAGCGTTCCGGGACTCAGAGTCTCTGGAAACACCATATATTTT. Protein: CASSVPGLRVSGNTIYF.

The DNA for the CDR3 is TGTGCCAGCAGGGCGCGAGGGTCCTACGAGCAGTACTTC. Translated: CASRARGSYEQYF. The gene calls are TRBV6-5 and TRBJ2-7, with a tentative D call TRBD2 (5 bases). The V end lost 6 bases, the J end lost 1 base, and 10 bases lay between the germline ends. From germline, CDR1 is MNHEY and CDR2 SVGAGI. This CDR3 comprises 13 residues.

The genes are TRBV21-1 and TRBJ1-1. TRBV21-1 corresponds to a pseudogene. The CDR3 is 13 amino acids. For the CDR3, the DNA is TGTGCCAGCAGGAATCAGGAGGGAACTGAAGCTTTCTTT. It specifies CASRNQEGTEAFF.

This chain uses TRBV5-6 with TRBJ2-7, with 9 bases identical to TRBD1. V dropped 4 bases and J dropped 3; count of bases not matched to a gene: 5. The germline gives CDR1 SGHDT, CDR2 YYEEEE. The CDR3 is made up of 14 amino acids. This CDR3 reads CASSRGTGIYEQYF. CDR3 bases: TGTGCCAGCAGCCGCGGGACAGGGATCTACGAGCAGTACTTC.

The chain employs TRBV19 and TRBJ2-7, with 7 bases that match TRBD1. CDR1 and CDR2 from the germline V gene are LNHDA and SQIVND (reference sequence). The CDR3 covers 16 residues. With V trimmed by 5 bases and J by 5 bases, 15 bases remained unmatched. CDR3 sequence (DNA): TGTGCCAGTAGTGAAGTGATGGGAAGGGGGCTCAACGAGCAGTACTTC. Amino acids: CASSEVMGRGLNEQYF.

This clone was found once. The chain employs TRBV23-1 and TRBJ1-2; 8 bases align to TRBD1. TRBV23-1 is classed as an ORF, of uncertain function. The CDR3 sequence is 12 residues long. With V trimmed by 9 bases and J by 7 bases, 7 bases remained unmatched. DNA for the CDR3: TGCGCCAGTCATACGGGACAGGCTGGCTACACCTTC. This encodes CASHTGQAGYTF.

The chain employs TRBV7-9 and TRBJ2-7, with TRBD2 identical over 13 bases. This CDR3 region has 16 residues. After removal of 0 bases from V and 5 bases from J, the junction contained 4 bases not matched to a gene. Germline CDR1 SEHNR, CDR2 FQNEAQ (reference sequence). The CDR3 here is CASSLATSGGRDEQYF. The CDR3 region has the DNA TGTGCCAGCAGCTTAGCGACTAGCGGGGGGCGGGACGAGCAGTACTTC.

This rearrangement joins TRBV6-5 to TRBJ1-5; 7 bases are shared with TRBD1. The CDR3 is 13 amino acids. Trimming removed 7 bases from V and 3 bases from J; junction bases left unmatched: 3. Germline V gene lookup returns CDR1 MNHEY and CDR2 SVGAGI. The CDR3 DNA sequence: TGTGCCAGCAAGACAGGGCTCAATCAGCCCCAGCATTTT. Protein product: CASKTGLNQPQHF.

This clone came up once. The chain combines TRBV9 with TRBJ1-2; 10 nucleotides line up with TRBD1. Per germline, CDR1 SGDLS and CDR2 YYNGEE. The CDR3 spans 15 residues. V lost 3 bases, J lost 4 bases, and 6 bases stayed unmatched. The CDR3 DNA is TGTGCCAGCAGCGGCGGGGGACAGGGGACCTATGGCTACACCTTC. As protein: CASSGGGQGTYGYTF.

The chain combines TRBV18 with TRBJ1-1; TRBD1 matches 7 bases. Losses at the gene ends were 6 bases for V and 1 base for J; bases not matched to a gene: 11. This CDR3 contains 16 residues. Germline assignment: CDR1 KGHSH and CDR2 LQKENI. CDR3 DNA: TGTGCCAGCTCCGCACCAGGGACAGAAGGGAACACTGAAGCTTTCTTT. Translated, it gives CASSAPGTEGNTEAFF.